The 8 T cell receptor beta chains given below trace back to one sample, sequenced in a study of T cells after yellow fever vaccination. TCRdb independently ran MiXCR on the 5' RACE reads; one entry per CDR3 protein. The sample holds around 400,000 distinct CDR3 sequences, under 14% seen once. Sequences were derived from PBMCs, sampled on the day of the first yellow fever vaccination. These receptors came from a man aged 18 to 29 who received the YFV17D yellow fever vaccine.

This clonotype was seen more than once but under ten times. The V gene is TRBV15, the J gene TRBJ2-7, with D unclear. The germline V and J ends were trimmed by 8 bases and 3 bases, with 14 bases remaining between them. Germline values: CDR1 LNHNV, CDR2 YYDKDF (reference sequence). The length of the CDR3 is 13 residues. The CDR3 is CATRSQAHYEQYF. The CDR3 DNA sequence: TGTGCCACCCGCTCCCAGGCGCACTACGAGCAGTACTTC.

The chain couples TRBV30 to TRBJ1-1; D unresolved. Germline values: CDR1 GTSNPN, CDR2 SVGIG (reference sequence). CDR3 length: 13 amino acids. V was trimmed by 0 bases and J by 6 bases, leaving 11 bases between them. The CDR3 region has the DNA TGTGCCTGGAGTGTACAGATCGGGGCTGAAGCTTTCTTT. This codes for CAWSVQIGAEAFF.

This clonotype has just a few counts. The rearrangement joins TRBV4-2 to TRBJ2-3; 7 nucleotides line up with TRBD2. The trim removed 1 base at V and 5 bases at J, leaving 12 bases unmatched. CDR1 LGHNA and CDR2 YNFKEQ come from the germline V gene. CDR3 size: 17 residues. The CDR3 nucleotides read TGTGCCAGCAGCCAAGCGCCTTCGAGCGGGGCCGGAGATACGCAGTATTTT. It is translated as CASSQAPSSGAGDTQYF.

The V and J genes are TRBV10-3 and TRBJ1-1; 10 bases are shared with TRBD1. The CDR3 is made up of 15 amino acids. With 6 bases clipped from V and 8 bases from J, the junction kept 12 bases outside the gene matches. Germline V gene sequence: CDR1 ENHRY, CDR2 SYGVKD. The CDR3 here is CAISPGQGPLGEAFF. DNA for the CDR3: TGTGCCATCAGCCCGGGACAGGGGCCTCTCGGGGAAGCTTTCTTT.

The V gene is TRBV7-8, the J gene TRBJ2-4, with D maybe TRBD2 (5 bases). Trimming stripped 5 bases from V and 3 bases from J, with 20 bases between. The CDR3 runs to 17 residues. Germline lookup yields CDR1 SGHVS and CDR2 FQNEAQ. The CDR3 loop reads CASSPTMVLSGKNIQYF. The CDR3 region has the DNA TGTGCCAGCAGCCCCACCATGGTACTAAGCGGCAAAAACATTCAGTACTTC.

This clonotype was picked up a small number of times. The CDR3 coding sequence is TGCGCCAGCAGCCACTATACAGGGGCGACGGATACGCAGTATTTT. Translating it yields CASSHYTGATDTQYF. V and J are TRBV4-1 and TRBJ2-3, with 7 bases fitting TRBD1. The CDR3 is 15 residues long. Trimming at V came to 3 bases and at J to 6 bases, leaving 9 bases not matched to a gene. Germline V gives CDR1 MGHRA, CDR2 YSYEKL.

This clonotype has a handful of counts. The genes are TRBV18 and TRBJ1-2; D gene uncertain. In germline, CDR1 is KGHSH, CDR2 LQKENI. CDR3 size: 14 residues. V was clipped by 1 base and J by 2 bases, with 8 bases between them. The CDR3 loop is CASSPRTTNYGYTF. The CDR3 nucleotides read TGTGCCAGCTCACCACGGACTACCAACTATGGCTACACCTTC.

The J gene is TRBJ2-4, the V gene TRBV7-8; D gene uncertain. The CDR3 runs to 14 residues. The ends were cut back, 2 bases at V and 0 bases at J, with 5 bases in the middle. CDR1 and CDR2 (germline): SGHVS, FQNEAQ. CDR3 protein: CASSLTVAKNIQYF. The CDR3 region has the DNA TGTGCCAGCAGCTTAACCGTAGCCAAAAACATTCAGTACTTC.